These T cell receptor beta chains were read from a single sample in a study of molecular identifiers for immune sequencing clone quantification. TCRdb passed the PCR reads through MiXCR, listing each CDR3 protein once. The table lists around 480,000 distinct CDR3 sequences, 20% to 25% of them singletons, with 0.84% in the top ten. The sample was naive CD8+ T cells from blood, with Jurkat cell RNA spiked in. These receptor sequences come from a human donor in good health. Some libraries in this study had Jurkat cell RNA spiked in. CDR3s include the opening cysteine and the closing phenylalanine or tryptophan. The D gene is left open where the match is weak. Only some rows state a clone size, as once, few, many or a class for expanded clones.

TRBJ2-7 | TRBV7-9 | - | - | TGTGCCAGCAGTGGTCCCGCGGGACCACACGAGCAGTACTTC | CASSGPAGPHEQYF
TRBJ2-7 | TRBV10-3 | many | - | TGTGCCATCAGTGAGCAATGGCACTACGAGCAGTACTTC | CAISEQWHYEQYF
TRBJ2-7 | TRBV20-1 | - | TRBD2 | TGCAGTGCTAACGAGCGGGGGGACGAGCAGTACTTC | CSANERGDEQYF
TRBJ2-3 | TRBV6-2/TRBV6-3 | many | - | TGTGCCAGCACCGACTGGGACAAATCCCCAGATACGCAGTATTTT | CASTDWDKSPDTQYF
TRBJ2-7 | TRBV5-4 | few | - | TGTGCCAGCAGCTTGATGGGGAGCTCCTACGAGCAGTACTTC | CASSLMGSSYEQYF
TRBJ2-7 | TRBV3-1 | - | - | TGTGCCAGCAGCCTAGACTGGACCTACGAGCAGTACTTC | CASSLDWTYEQYF
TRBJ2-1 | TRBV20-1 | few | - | TGCAGTGCTCCCAACGGACATAGATTCCCCTACAATGAGCAGTTCTTC | CSAPNGHRFPYNEQFF
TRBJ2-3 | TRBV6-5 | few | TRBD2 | TGTGCCAGCAGCCAACTAGCGGGGGGGAGCACAGATACGCAGTATTTT | CASSQLAGGSTDTQYF
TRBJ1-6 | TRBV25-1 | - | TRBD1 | TGTGCCAGCAGTGAAGAACAGGGGGCTTATTCACCCCTCCACTTT | CASSEEQGAYSPLHF
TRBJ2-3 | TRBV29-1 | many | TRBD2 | TGCAGCGCAGTAGCGGGGAACACAGATACGCAGTATTTT | CSAVAGNTDTQYF
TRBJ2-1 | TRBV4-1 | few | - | TGCGCCAGCAGCCTAACTACAAGCTCCTACAATGAGCAGTTCTTC | CASSLTTSSYNEQFF
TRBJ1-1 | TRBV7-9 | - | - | TGTGCCAGCAGCGATCCTGGGGACTTAGCTGAAGCTTTCTTT | CASSDPGDLAEAFF
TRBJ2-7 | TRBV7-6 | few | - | TGTGCCAGCAGCTTAGAGCCCCCTGGACACATACATTACGAGCAGTACTTC | CASSLEPPGHIHYEQYF
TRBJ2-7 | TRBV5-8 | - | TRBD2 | TGTGCCAGCAGCTACCCGGGACTAGCGGGAGGCCGGGAAAGCTCCTACGAGCAGCACTTC | CASSYPGLAGGRESSYEQHF
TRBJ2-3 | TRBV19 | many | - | TGTGCCAGTAATCGACAGACCAACACAGATACGCAGTATTTT | CASNRQTNTDTQYF
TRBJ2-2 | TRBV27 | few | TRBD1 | TGTGCCAGCAGTTCGAGACAGGGCGGAAACACCGGGGAGCTGTTTTTT | CASSSRQGGNTGELFF
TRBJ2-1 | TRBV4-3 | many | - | TGCGCCAGCAGCCCACAGGGTAGCTCCTACAATGAGCAGTTCTTC | CASSPQGSSYNEQFF
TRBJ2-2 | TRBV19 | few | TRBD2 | TGTGCCAGTACCGCAGCTAGCGGGAGTTGGGCCGGGGAGCTGTTTTTT | CASTAASGSWAGELFF
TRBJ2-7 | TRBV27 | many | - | TGTGCCAGCAGTTTTGGGGTCACCCCCTCCGAGCAGTACTTC | CASSFGVTPSEQYF
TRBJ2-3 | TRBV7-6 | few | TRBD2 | TGTGCCAGCAGCCAGGTTAGCGGGGGAGATACGCAGTATTTT | CASSQVSGGDTQYF
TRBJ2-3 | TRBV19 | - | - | TGTGCCAGTAGTATGGAGGGGTTAGTCGCAGATACGCAGTATTTT | CASSMEGLVADTQYF
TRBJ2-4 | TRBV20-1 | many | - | TGCAGTGCTAGAGACATCCGGGACGGCAAAAACATTCAGTACTTC | CSARDIRDGKNIQYF
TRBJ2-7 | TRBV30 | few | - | TGTGCCTGGACCAAGGAGGTGACCTACGAGCAGTACTTC | CAWTKEVTYEQYF